This T cell receptor beta chain originates from a study of T-cell reconstitution after alpha-beta-depleted transplantation in children. Unique molecular identifiers were incorporated into the prepared TCRbeta library. Each CDR3 protein gets one entry after TCRdb re-called the PCR reads with MiXCR. The sample includes fewer than 500,000 distinct CDR3 sequences, approximately 41% of them seen just once. Between the trimmed V and J ends, which lost 1 base and 2 bases, there was a span of 8 bases. Germline V gene sequence: CDR1 KGHSH, CDR2 LQKENI. The CDR3 covers 14 residues. This clonotype was counted only a few times.

The input for sequencing was PBMCs, taken before TCRalphabeta/CD19-depleted stem cell transplant. The clonotype was recovered from a girl aged 2-9 years with aplastic anemia, due to receive a stem cell transplant. The J gene is TRBJ1-1, the V gene TRBV18; D is undetermined. The chain's CDR3 is CASSPQKGNTEAFF. The CDR3 DNA is TGTGCCAGCTCACCACAGAAAGGAAACACTGAAGCTTTCTTT.